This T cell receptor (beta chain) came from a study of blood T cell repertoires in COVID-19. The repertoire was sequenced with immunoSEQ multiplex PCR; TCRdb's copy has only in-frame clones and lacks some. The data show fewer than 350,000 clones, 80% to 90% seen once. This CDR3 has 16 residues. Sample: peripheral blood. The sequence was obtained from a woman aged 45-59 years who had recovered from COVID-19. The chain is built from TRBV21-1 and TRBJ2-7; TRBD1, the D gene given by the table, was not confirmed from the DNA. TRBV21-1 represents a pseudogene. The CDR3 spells CASSKAASCGPPEQYF. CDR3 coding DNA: TGTGCCAGCAGCAAAGCGGCCTCATGTGGGCCTCCCGAGCAGTACTTC.